One sample yielded the 25 T cell receptor beta chains listed below, sequenced in a study of CD8 T cells in Susac syndrome. The RNA input was roughly 0.45 to 1 ug, and it was reverse transcribed with random hexamers. TCRdb passed the immunoSEQ multiplex PCR reads through MiXCR, listing each CDR3 protein once. The data hold 65,000 to 85,000 distinct CDR3 sequences, with approximately 94% observed a single time. Sequences were obtained from CD8+ T cells from PBMCs. The source is a human donor with Susac syndrome.

This sequence joins TRBV20-1 and TRBJ2-5, with 9 bases lining up with TRBD2. V was clipped by 0 bases and J by 5 bases; unmatched bases: 10. The CDR3 contains 16 residues. Looked up from germline, CDR1 is DFQATT and CDR2 is SNEGSKA (reference sequence). The chain's CDR3 is CSARDRASGDLETQYF. The CDR3 region has the DNA TGCAGTGCTAGAGATCGGGCTAGCGGGGACCTGGAGACCCAGTACTTC.

This clonotype was recorded only once. J is TRBJ2-1 and V is TRBV7-9, with 7 bases identical to TRBD1. V shed 5 bases, J shed 6 bases, and the junction held 10 bases outside the gene matches. Germline CDR1 reads SEHNR; CDR2 reads FQNEAQ (reference sequence). This CDR3 region has 15 residues. CDR3 amino acids: CASSHRDRPLNEQFF. The CDR3 DNA sequence: TGTGCCAGCAGCCACCGGGACAGACCTCTCAATGAGCAGTTCTTC.

This clonotype appeared a few times. This chain links TRBV19 with TRBJ1-5, with TRBD1 as a possible D gene (6 bases). Germline V CDR1 and CDR2: LNHDA, SQIVND (reference sequence). The CDR3 contains 15 residues. V was shortened by 4 bases and J by 3 bases, with 13 bases between the two germline ends. CDR3 in DNA: TGTGCCAGTAGTACCCTACAGGGCCTCAATCAGCCCCAGCATTTT. As protein: CASSTLQGLNQPQHF.

The chain is built from TRBV6-2 or TRBV6-3 and TRBJ2-7, with 7 bases identical to TRBD1. Trimming removed 1 base from V and 5 bases from J; junction bases left unmatched: 11. Germline V gives CDR1 MNHEY, CDR2 SVGEGT. The CDR3 has 16 residues. DNA of the CDR3: TGTGCCAGCAGTTACTTCGACAGGGCGGTGAGGAACGAGCAGTACTTC. Translation: CASSYFDRAVRNEQYF.

The genes are TRBV5-6 and TRBJ2-3; 9 nucleotides match TRBD2. Germline values: CDR1 SGHDT, CDR2 YYEEEE. CDR3 length equals 15 residues. V dropped 6 bases and J dropped 5; count of bases not matched to a gene: 10. The CDR3 loop reads CASTLTSGRVDTQYF. The CDR3 nucleotides read TGTGCCAGCACACTTACTAGCGGGCGAGTAGATACGCAGTATTTT.

The chain joins TRBV20-1 to TRBJ2-3, with 7 bases matching TRBD1. V gave up 3 bases and J gave up 0 bases; unmatched junction bases: 6. Germline CDR1 is DFQATT and CDR2 is SNEGSKA (reference sequence). The CDR3 spans 15 residues. DNA for the CDR3: TGCAGTGCTAGTGGGATGGGACAGAGCACAGATACGCAGTATTTT. It encodes CSASGMGQSTDTQYF.

The chain couples TRBV2 to TRBJ1-2; D may be TRBD1 (5 bases). Trimming cost V 4 bases and J 0 bases, with 9 bases left between them. This CDR3 has 14 amino acids. Germline V CDR1 and CDR2: SNHLY, FYNNEI. This CDR3 reads CASSVARANYGYTF. The CDR3, as DNA: TGTGCCAGCAGTGTTGCCAGGGCTAACTATGGCTACACCTTC.

The V and J genes are TRBV7-8 and TRBJ2-5; possibly TRBD1 or TRBD2 for D (5 bases each). CDR1 and CDR2 (germline): SGHVS, FQNEAQ. This CDR3 is 15 amino acids long. The V end was cut by 5 bases, the J end by 4 bases, with 17 bases between. The CDR3: CASSAPSGHRETQYF. The CDR3 DNA follows: TGTGCCAGCAGCGCACCGTCGGGGCATAGAGAGACCCAGTACTTC.

The rearrangement joins TRBV30 to TRBJ1-1; TRBD1 might be the D (6 bases). V lost 1 base and J 5 bases, leaving 17 bases between the germline ends. Germline V lookup: CDR1 GTSNPN, CDR2 SVGIG (reference sequence). The CDR3 extends over 15 amino acids. The CDR3 region is CAWSGLRPQGTEAFF. CDR3 DNA sequence: TGTGCCTGGAGTGGTTTACGGCCTCAGGGGACTGAAGCTTTCTTT.

This chain's CDR3 is CASSSDRVYF. CDR3 sequence (DNA): TGTGCCAGCAGCTCCGACAGGGTGTACTTC. The chain links TRBV7-2 to TRBJ2-5; 7 bases match TRBD1. This CDR3 spans 10 amino acids. Trimming removed 4 bases from V and 13 bases from J; junction bases left unmatched: 3. Looked up from germline, CDR1 is SGHTA and CDR2 is FQGNSA.

This chain links TRBV20-1 with TRBJ2-5, with TRBD1 matching over 7 bases. V lost 1 base to trimming and J lost 8 bases; unmatched junction nucleotides: 10. The CDR3 is 14 residues long. CDR1 DFQATT and CDR2 SNEGSKA come from the germline V gene (reference sequence). In DNA form, the CDR3 reads TGCAGTGCTAGAGGGGAAACAGGGGTTCGTACCCAGTACTTC. Its protein is CSARGETGVRTQYF.

The V call is TRBV2, the J call TRBJ2-3; TRBD1 might be the D (5 bases). V was clipped by 6 bases and J by 5 bases, with 21 bases between them. Germline assignment: CDR1 SNHLY and CDR2 FYNNEI. The CDR3 contains 16 residues. CDR3 amino acids: CASRKGLRLGQDTQYF. CDR3 in DNA: TGTGCCAGCAGAAAGGGCCTTCGGTTGGGGCAAGATACGCAGTATTTT. Drawing the rest from reference TRBV2 and TRBJ2-3, the complete variable domain is EPEVTQTPSHQVTQMGQEVILRCVPISNHLYFYWYRQILGQKVEFLVSFYNNEISEKSEIFDDQFSVERPDGSNFTLKIRSTKLEDSAMYFCASRKGLRLGQDTQYFGPGTRLTVL.

This chain uses TRBV29-1 with TRBJ1-1; no definite D call. Germline V lookup: CDR1 SQVTM, CDR2 ANQGSEA. The CDR3 has 14 amino acids. The germline V and J ends were trimmed by 6 bases and 4 bases, with 18 bases remaining between them. This chain's CDR3 is CSVDREGRGTEAFF. As DNA, the CDR3 is TGCAGCGTCGATAGAGAAGGACGTGGCACTGAAGCTTTCTTT.

This chain links TRBV5-1 with TRBJ2-7; unclear D gene. The CDR3 has 12 residues. Per the germline V gene, CDR1 is SGHRS and CDR2 is YFSETQ. Trimming stripped 2 bases from V and 12 bases from J, with 15 bases between. In DNA, the CDR3 is TGCGCCAGCAGCTTAGGACGATCCGGTGGGTACTTC. It translates to CASSLGRSGGYF.

This chain connects TRBV12-3 or TRBV12-4 to TRBJ2-3; TRBD1 agrees at 7 bases. The J segment lost 8 bases and the V segment lost 6 bases, leaving 17 bases of the junction unmatched. The CDR3 runs 16 residues. The CDR3 reads CASSNHTGVAQITQYF. CDR3 sequence (DNA): TGTGCCAGCAGCAACCACACAGGGGTAGCACAGATTACGCAGTATTTT.

This chain uses TRBV4-1 with TRBJ2-5; the D gene is possibly TRBD2 (6 bases). This CDR3 has 18 amino acids. Germline V gives CDR1 MGHRA, CDR2 YSYEKL. V lost 0 bases and J 1 base, leaving 18 bases between the germline ends. The CDR3 reads CASSQESVLARAQETQYF. The CDR3 DNA is TGCGCCAGCAGCCAAGAATCCGTACTAGCTAGGGCCCAAGAGACCCAGTACTTC.

The chain employs TRBV9 and TRBJ2-2; either TRBD1 or TRBD2 may fit D (5 bases each). The CDR3 runs to 12 residues. V lost 5 bases, J lost 9 bases, and 11 bases lay in between. Germline values: CDR1 SGDLS, CDR2 YYNGEE. CDR3 DNA: TGTGCCAGCAGTAGAGGGGTCCGGGAGCTGTTTTTT. Amino acid sequence: CASSRGVRELFF.

The V call is TRBV20-1, the J call TRBJ1-2; possibly TRBD1 for D (5 bases). Trimming took off 0 bases at V and 6 bases at J, with 11 bases between the two ends. This CDR3 is built from 13 residues. Looked up from germline, CDR1 is DFQATT and CDR2 is SNEGSKA (reference sequence). CDR3 amino acids: CSARDSQGDGYTF. In DNA, the CDR3 is TGCAGTGCTAGAGATTCCCAGGGCGATGGCTACACCTTC.

The V gene is TRBV28, the J gene TRBJ1-4; D gene unclear. The length of the CDR3 is 14 residues. V was shortened by 2 bases and J by 8 bases, with 12 bases between the two germline ends. Germline V gene lookup returns CDR1 MDHEN and CDR2 SYDVKM. The CDR3 bases are TGTGCCAGCAGTTTAGGGAATGTAGGGGAAAAACTGTTTTTT. Amino acids: CASSLGNVGEKLFF.

V usage is TRBV2 and J usage is TRBJ2-7, with D possibly being TRBD2 (5 bases). Trimming pared 4 bases from V and 11 bases from J, leaving 12 bases between. This CDR3 spans 11 amino acids. Germline V CDR1 and CDR2: SNHLY, FYNNEI. CDR3 bases: TGTGCCAGCAGTGGAGGGAGCTGGGAGTACTTC. Translation: CASSGGSWEYF.

This chain connects TRBV5-1 to TRBJ1-2; D is unresolved. This CDR3 is built from 15 residues. CDR1 SGHRS and CDR2 YFSETQ come from the germline V gene. Trimming took off 5 bases at V and 1 base at J, with 15 bases between the two ends. CDR3 in DNA: TGCGCCAGCAGACAAGTAGGCAGCAATAACTATGGCTACACCTTC. Protein sequence: CASRQVGSNNYGYTF.

The V call is TRBV27, the J call TRBJ2-7, with 7 nucleotides matching TRBD2. The CDR3 consists of 19 residues. V shed 4 bases, J shed 3 bases, and the junction held 21 bases outside the gene matches. Germline CDR1 MNHEY, CDR2 SMNVEV (reference sequence). CDR3 bases: TGTGCCAGCAGTTCGAGTCTATGGTCTAGCGGAGCCCATCTCTACGAGCAGTACTTC. Translating it yields CASSSSLWSSGAHLYEQYF.

The V call is TRBV6-1, the J call TRBJ2-1, with D tentatively TRBD2 (5 bases). V lost 4 bases and J 5 bases, leaving 12 bases between the germline ends. Germline assignment: CDR1 MNHNS and CDR2 SASEGT. This CDR3 has 14 amino acids. CDR3: CASSVWESHNEQFF. The CDR3 nucleotides read TGTGCCAGCAGTGTTTGGGAGTCCCACAATGAGCAGTTCTTC.

The chain links TRBV5-4 to TRBJ2-5; 7 bases map to TRBD1. The CDR3 consists of 13 residues. CDR1 and CDR2 from the germline V gene are SGHNT and YYREEE (reference sequence). V lost 4 bases to trimming and J lost 5 bases; unmatched junction nucleotides: 5. CDR3 coding DNA: TGTGCCAGCAGCGAGACAGGGCCGGAGACCCAGTACTTC. Translation: CASSETGPETQYF.

This chain connects TRBV28 to TRBJ2-4; 9 bases agree with TRBD2. This CDR3 spans 18 amino acids. Losses at the gene ends were 3 bases for V and 1 base for J; bases not matched to a gene: 10. Germline V gene sequence: CDR1 MDHEN, CDR2 SYDVKM. The CDR3 region is CASSLISGSGWAKNIQYF. CDR3 bases: TGTGCCAGCAGTTTGATTAGCGGGAGTGGGTGGGCCAAAAACATTCAGTACTTC.